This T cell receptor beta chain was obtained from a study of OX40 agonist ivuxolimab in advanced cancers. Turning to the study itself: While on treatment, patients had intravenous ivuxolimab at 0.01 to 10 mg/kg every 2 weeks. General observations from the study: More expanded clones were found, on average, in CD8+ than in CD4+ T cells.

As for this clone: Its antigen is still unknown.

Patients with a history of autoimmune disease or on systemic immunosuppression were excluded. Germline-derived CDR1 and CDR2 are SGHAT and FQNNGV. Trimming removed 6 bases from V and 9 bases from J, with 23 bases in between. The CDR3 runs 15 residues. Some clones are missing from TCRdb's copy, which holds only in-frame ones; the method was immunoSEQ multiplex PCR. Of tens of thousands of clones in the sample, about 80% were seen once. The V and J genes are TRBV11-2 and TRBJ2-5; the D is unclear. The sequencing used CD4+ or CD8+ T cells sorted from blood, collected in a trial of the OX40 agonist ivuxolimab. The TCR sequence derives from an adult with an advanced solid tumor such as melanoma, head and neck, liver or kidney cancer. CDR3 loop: CASSPTVGSRVAQYF. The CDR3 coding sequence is TGTGCCAGCAGTCCCACCGTTGGGTCTCGGGTGGCCCAGTACTTC.